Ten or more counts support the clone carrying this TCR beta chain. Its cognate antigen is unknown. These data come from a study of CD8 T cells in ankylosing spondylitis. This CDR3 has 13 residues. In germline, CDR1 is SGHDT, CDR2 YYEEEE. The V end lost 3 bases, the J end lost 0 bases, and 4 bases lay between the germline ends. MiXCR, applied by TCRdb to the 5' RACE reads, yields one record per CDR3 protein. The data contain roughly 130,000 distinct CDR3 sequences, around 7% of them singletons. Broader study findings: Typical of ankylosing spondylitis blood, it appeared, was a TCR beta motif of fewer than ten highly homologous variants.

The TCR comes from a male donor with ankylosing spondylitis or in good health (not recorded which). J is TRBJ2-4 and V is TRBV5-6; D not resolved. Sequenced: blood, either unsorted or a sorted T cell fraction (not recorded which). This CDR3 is CASSWEAKNIQYF. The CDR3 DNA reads TGTGCCAGCAGCTGGGAAGCCAAAAACATTCAGTACTTC.